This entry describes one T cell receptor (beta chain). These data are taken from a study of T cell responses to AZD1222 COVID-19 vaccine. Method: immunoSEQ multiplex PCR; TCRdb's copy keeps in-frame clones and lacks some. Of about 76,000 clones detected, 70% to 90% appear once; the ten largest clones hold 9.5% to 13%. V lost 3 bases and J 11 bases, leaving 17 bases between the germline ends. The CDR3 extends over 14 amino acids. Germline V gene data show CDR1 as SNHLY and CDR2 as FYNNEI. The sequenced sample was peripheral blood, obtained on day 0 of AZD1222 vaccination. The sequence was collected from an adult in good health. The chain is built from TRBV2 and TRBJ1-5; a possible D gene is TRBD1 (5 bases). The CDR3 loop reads CASSDMDTLGAQHF. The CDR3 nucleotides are TGTGCCAGCAGTGATATGGACACCCTGGGGGCCCAGCATTTT.